This T cell receptor (beta chain) originates from a study of T cell responses to AZD1222 COVID-19 vaccine. Regarding the study as a whole: Recipients of AZD1222 seropositive at baseline numbered only 6 or 7. Most donors were white British, females outnumbered males, and clonal diversity was possibly underestimated.

About this clone: Its antigen remains unidentified.

Sequenced by immunoSEQ multiplex PCR; TCRdb stores in-frame clones only, minus some. The data contain fewer than 75,000 clones, 90% to 95% of them singletons. Trimming cost V 4 bases and J 2 bases; bases outside gene matches: 10. CDR1 is MNHEY and CDR2 is SVGEGT in the germline V gene. The CDR3 sequence is 17 residues long. This specimen was peripheral blood, taken 28 days after the second dose of the MenACWY control vaccine. The TCR originated in an adult who received the MenACWY meningococcal vaccine as a control. V gene TRBV6-2 or TRBV6-3 combines with J gene TRBJ2-7; TRBD2 matches at 11 bases. Here the CDR3 reads CASSSYSSGRNPYEQYF. The DNA of the CDR3 is TGTGCCAGCAGTTCCTATTCTAGCGGGAGGAACCCCTACGAGCAGTACTTC.